This T cell receptor beta chain was obtained from a study of post-analysis software for immune sequencing data. The wider study: Some patients lacked subtype; others had relapsing-remitting, secondary progressive or progressive-relapsing disease. Whole-study findings and limits: Batch-matched samples strongly co-clustered by F measure. Five TRBV segments (TRBV5-6, TRBV5-1 and TRBV20-1 among them) occurred more frequently in patients than in controls.

Per germline, CDR1 DFQATT and CDR2 SNEGSKA (reference sequence). CDR3 length: 15 residues. The J segment lost 3 bases and the V segment lost 7 bases, leaving 8 bases of the junction unmatched. As regards this clonotype: The antigen is not known.

Researchers reported that TCR beta cDNA libraries carried unique molecular identifiers. Via MiXCR, TCRdb re-called the PCR reads, giving one row per CDR3 protein. The sample consists of approximately 400,000 distinct CDR3 sequences, around 37% of them appearing once. V and J are TRBV20-1 and TRBJ2-3, with 12 bases aligning to TRBD2. The sequenced sample consisted of blood. The TCR sequence derives from a girl aged 5 to 17 with multiple sclerosis. CDR3 coding DNA: TGCAGTGGTCTGCTAGCGGGGGGGGTTACAGATACGCAGTATTTT. Its translation is CSGLLAGGVTDTQYF.